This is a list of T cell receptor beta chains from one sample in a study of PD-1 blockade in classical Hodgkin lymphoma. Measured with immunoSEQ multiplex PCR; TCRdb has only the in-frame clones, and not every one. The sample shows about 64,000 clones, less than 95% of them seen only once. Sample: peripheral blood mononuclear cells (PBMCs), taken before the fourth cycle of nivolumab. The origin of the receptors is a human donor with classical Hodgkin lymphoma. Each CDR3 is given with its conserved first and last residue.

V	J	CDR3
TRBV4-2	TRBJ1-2	CASSSSIKKTYGYTF
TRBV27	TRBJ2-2	CASSLLGGNTGELFF
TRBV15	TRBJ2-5	CATSSNLRSGLQETQYF
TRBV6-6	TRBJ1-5	CASSYSMSQPQHF
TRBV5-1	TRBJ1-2	CASSLHRAHYGYTF
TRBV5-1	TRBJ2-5	CASSIGYQETQYF
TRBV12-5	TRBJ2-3	CASGFLAGASSTDTQYF
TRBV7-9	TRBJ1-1	CASSPQVEEAFF
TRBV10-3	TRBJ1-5	CAISEDRANQPQHF
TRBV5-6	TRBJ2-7	CASSLIGGYEQYF
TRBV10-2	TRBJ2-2	CASRGLVTGELFF
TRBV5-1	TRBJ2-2	CASSSELTGQGFAGELFF
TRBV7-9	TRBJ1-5	CASSLGRPGQGAGQPQHF
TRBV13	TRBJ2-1	CASSYGGPSYNEQFF
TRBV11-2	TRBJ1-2	CASSLDPADEDGYTF
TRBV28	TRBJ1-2	CASRAGETVNYGYTF
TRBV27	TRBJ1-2	CASSRGQAILDGYTF
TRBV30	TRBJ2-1	CAWETSAEQQFF
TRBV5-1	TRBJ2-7	CASSPKTGPNLYEQYF
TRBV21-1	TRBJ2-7	CASPNPRGTSYPFYEQYF
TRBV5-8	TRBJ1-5	CASSFRGPIQPQHF
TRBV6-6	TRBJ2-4	CASMTSGERAKNIQYF
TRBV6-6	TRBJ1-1	CAGSWGSRMNTEAFF
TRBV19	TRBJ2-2	CASSIGRGSNTGELFF
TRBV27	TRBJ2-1	CASSFRGRGMNRDEQFF
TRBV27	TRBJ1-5	CASSLAGSSNQPQHF
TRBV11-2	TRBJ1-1	CASSLRITGTTEAFF
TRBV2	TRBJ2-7	CASNAGDTYPGEQYF
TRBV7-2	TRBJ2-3	CASSLVPTGDIFHTQYF
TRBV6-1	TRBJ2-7	CASTTGTSVYEQYF
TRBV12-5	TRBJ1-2	CASGLGGGYGYTF
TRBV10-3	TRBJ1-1	CAISVRTGSDTEAFF
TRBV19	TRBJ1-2	CASSIRWELFYGYTF
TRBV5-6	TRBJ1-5	CASSLRDRGSHSNQPQHF
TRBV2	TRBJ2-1	CASTEQGSSYNEQFF
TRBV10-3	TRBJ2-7	CAISRATSGAYEQYF
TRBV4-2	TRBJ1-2	CASSQENYGYTF
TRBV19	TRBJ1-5	CASSRTDDNQPQHF
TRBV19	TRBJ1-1	CASSINLLLGQGEAFF